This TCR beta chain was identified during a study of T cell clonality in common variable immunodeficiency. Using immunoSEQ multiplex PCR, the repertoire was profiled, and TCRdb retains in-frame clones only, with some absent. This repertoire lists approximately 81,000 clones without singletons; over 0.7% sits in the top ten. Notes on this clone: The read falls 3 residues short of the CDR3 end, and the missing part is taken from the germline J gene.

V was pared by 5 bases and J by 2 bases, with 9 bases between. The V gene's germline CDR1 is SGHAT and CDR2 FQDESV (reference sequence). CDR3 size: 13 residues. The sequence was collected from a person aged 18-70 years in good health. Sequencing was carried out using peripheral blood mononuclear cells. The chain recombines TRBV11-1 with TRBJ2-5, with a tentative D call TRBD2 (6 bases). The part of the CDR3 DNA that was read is TGTGCCAGCAGCCTCGGGACTCAAGAGACC. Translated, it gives CASSLGTQET. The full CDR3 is CASSLGTQETQYF.